The following is a TCR beta chain sequence with its context. The data were taken from a study of blood T cell repertoires in COVID-19. Trimming took off 2 bases at V and 1 base at J, with 8 bases between the two ends. This CDR3 has 15 residues. Germline loops: CDR1 KGHSH, CDR2 LQKENI. Measured with immunoSEQ multiplex PCR; TCRdb has only the in-frame clones, and not every one. Of 200,000 or so clones in the sample, 88% were seen once. This TCR was sampled from a woman between 25 and 40 years old who had recovered from COVID-19. V usage is TRBV18 and J usage is TRBJ2-2; D uncertain. Material for sequencing was PBMCs or T cells enriched from blood (not recorded which). CDR3 loop: CASSPVPGNTGELFF. The CDR3 DNA is TGTGCCAGCTCACCAGTACCCGGGAACACCGGGGAGCTGTTTTTT.